The clone carrying this T cell receptor beta chain was seen a few times. Antigen specificity is unknown. This sample was taken from a study of cytomegalovirus exposure and HLA in healthy donors. The wider study: The same platform used for the approximately 670 first-cohort repertoires was also used for the roughly 120 validation repertoires, as a later analysis reported. Study findings and constraints: Usually a TCR sequence was rare, but some public TCRs were found in many donors. The listing of 150 or so TCR beta chains classed them as cytomegalovirus-associated. Under in vitro conditions, a few CMV-associated chains were confirmed as specific for CMV antigens.

Sequenced by immunoSEQ multiplex PCR; TCRdb stores in-frame clones only, minus some. Found here are 60,000 to 80,000 clones, over 80% of them singletons; the top ten hold around 2.9%. CDR3 length: 14 residues. V lost 5 bases to trimming and J lost 4 bases, with 15 bases between them. CDR1 and CDR2 (germline): MNHEY, SMNVEV (reference sequence). The TCR originated in a man younger than 40 in good health and CMV-seronegative. Sequenced input: PBMCs. The chain is built from TRBV27 and TRBJ2-7; D is unresolved. The CDR3 loop is CASSQDPRRYEQYF. DNA of the CDR3: TGTGCCAGCAGTCAAGACCCGAGGAGATACGAGCAGTACTTC.